The 32 T cell receptor beta chains in this list originate from one sample, sequenced in a study of T cell responses to AZD1222 COVID-19 vaccine. The repertoire was sequenced with immunoSEQ multiplex PCR; TCRdb's copy has only in-frame clones and lacks some. Of 100,000 or so clones in the sample, about 86% are singletons; the top ten hold around 1.5%. The sample here was peripheral blood, taken on day 0 of AZD1222 vaccination. These receptors originate from an adult in good health.

The rearrangement joins TRBV3-1 (or the pseudogene TRBV3-2) to TRBJ1-2; TRBD1 might be the D (5 bases). Germline V lookup: CDR1 LGHDT, CDR2 YNNKEL (reference sequence). This CDR3 contains 13 residues. The V and J ends lost 5 bases and 6 bases respectively, with 13 bases between them. CDR3 in amino acids: CASSVRVGHGYTF. The CDR3 nucleotides are TGTGCCAGCAGCGTCAGGGTCGGCCATGGCTACACCTTC.

This clone has a single count. The genes are TRBV7-2 and TRBJ1-5; D is undetermined. This CDR3 has 13 residues. The V end was cut by 5 bases, the J end by 0 bases, with 5 bases between. CDR1 SGHTA and CDR2 FQGNSA come from the germline V gene. Here the CDR3 DNA reads TGTGCCAGCAGCGAAGCTAGCAATCAGCCCCAGCATTTT. Protein: CASSEASNQPQHF.

V usage is TRBV4-1 and J usage is TRBJ2-1, with unresolved D. The ends were cut back, 4 bases at V and 0 bases at J, with 7 bases in the middle. The CDR3 is 14 residues long. Germline V gene sequence: CDR1 MGHRA, CDR2 YSYEKL. The CDR3 here is CASSPTSSYNEQFF. CDR3 bases: TGCGCCAGCAGCCCCACCAGCTCCTACAATGAGCAGTTCTTC.

The J gene is TRBJ1-5, the V gene TRBV6-5; perhaps TRBD1 as D (5 bases). V was cut by 7 bases and J by 10 bases, with 11 bases left in between. The germline V gene has CDR1 MNHEY and CDR2 SVGAGI. There are 11 residues in the CDR3. This CDR3 reads CASMRQGPQHF. CDR3 nucleotides: TGTGCCAGCATGAGGCAGGGACCCCAGCATTTT.

This sequence joins TRBV19 and TRBJ1-1, with TRBD1 matching 9 bases. Trimming at V came to 8 bases and at J to 2 bases, leaving 3 bases not matched to a gene. Germline values: CDR1 LNHDA, CDR2 SQIVND (reference sequence). The CDR3 consists of 13 residues. CDR3 nucleotide sequence: TGTGCCAGTCGGACAGGGGAAAACACTGAAGCTTTCTTT. Protein sequence: CASRTGENTEAFF.

The chain has TRBV3-1 (or the pseudogene TRBV3-2) and TRBJ1-3; no clear D. The CDR3 consists of 16 residues. Germline V gene sequence: CDR1 LGHDT, CDR2 YNNKEL (reference sequence). Trimming pared 4 bases from V and 0 bases from J, leaving 13 bases between. This CDR3 reads CASSREPTVSGNTIYF. DNA for the CDR3: TGTGCCAGCAGCCGAGAACCGACGGTCTCTGGAAACACCATATATTTT.

This rearrangement joins TRBV28 to TRBJ2-7; D is unclear. The germline gives CDR1 MDHEN, CDR2 SYDVKM. The CDR3 spans 15 residues. V lost 7 bases, J lost 1 base, and 17 bases lay in between. For the CDR3, the DNA is TGTGCCAGCATGAACCCGGGCCGATTTTCCTACGAGCAGTACTTC. Encoded protein: CASMNPGRFSYEQYF.

The chain is built from TRBV19 and TRBJ2-6; D is uncertain. V lost 3 bases to trimming and J lost 0 bases, with 9 bases between them. CDR3 length: 16 residues. CDR1 is LNHDA and CDR2 is SQIVND in the germline V gene (reference sequence). The CDR3 sequence is CASSIPGSSGANVLTF. CDR3 in DNA: TGTGCCAGTAGTATCCCCGGCAGCTCTGGGGCCAACGTCCTGACTTTC.

The V and J genes are TRBV4-1 and TRBJ2-1; 13 bases are a match to TRBD2. CDR3 length: 17 amino acids. Trimming took 0 bases from V and 7 from J; bases not matched to a gene: 6. Germline V gene lookup returns CDR1 MGHRA and CDR2 YSYEKL. The CDR3, as DNA: TGCGCCAGCAGCCAAGATTGGGGGACTAGCGGGGTTAATGAGCAGTTCTTC. Its translation is CASSQDWGTSGVNEQFF.

This rearrangement joins TRBV28 to TRBJ1-5, with 8 positions matching TRBD1. CDR3 length equals 16 residues. The V segment lost 7 bases and the J segment 4 bases; nucleotides outside the gene matches: 12. Germline loops: CDR1 MDHEN, CDR2 SYDVKM. This chain's CDR3 is CASTTDRERMNQPQHF. In DNA form, the CDR3 reads TGTGCCAGCACCACGGACAGGGAAAGGATGAATCAGCCCCAGCATTTT.

This chain links TRBV3-1 (or the pseudogene TRBV3-2) with TRBJ2-7; 11 positions match TRBD1. V trimming: 3 bases; J trimming: 6 bases; junction bases outside the gene matches: 4. Germline CDR1 reads LGHDT; CDR2 reads YNNKEL (reference sequence). The CDR3 is 14 amino acids. CDR3 in DNA: TGTGCCAGCAGCCATGGACAGGGGGCTTTCGAGCAGTACTTC. Amino acid sequence: CASSHGQGAFEQYF.

The chain recombines TRBV11-2 with TRBJ2-6; perhaps TRBD2 as D (5 bases). Trimming left V 1 base short and J 2 bases short, with 12 bases between. The germline V gene encodes CDR1 SGHAT and CDR2 FQNNGV. This CDR3 has 17 amino acids. This chain's CDR3 is CASSLVLMGAGANVLTF. CDR3 sequence (DNA): TGTGCCAGCAGCTTAGTTCTTATGGGAGCTGGGGCCAACGTCCTGACTTTC.

The chain carries TRBV6-2 or TRBV6-3 and TRBJ2-1; 12 bases are a match to TRBD2. The length of the CDR3 is 19 residues. Trimming at V came to 5 bases and at J to 0 bases, leaving 11 bases not matched to a gene. CDR1 and CDR2 from the germline V gene are MNHEY and SVGEGT. CDR3 nucleotide sequence: TGTGCCAGCAGTCCGACCCGGACTAGCGGGATTCCCTCCTACAATGAGCAGTTCTTC. Protein: CASSPTRTSGIPSYNEQFF.

The chain recombines TRBV7-3 with TRBJ2-1; 7 bases are a match to TRBD1. This CDR3 contains 14 residues. Germline lookup yields CDR1 SGHTA and CDR2 FQGTGA. J lost 5 bases, V lost 3 bases, and 4 bases had no gene match. The CDR3 sequence is CASSFGTANNEQFF. The CDR3 nucleotides read TGTGCCAGCAGCTTCGGGACAGCCAACAATGAGCAGTTCTTC.

The chain has TRBV30 and TRBJ2-7; 14 positions agree with TRBD2. Germline V lookup: CDR1 GTSNPN, CDR2 SVGIG (reference sequence). Germline trimming cut 1 base from V and 1 base from J; bases unmatched to any gene: 12. The length of the CDR3 is 19 residues. The CDR3 nucleotides read TGTGCCTGGAGTGGGCTCTGGACTAGCGGGAGGATCGCTTCCTACGAGCAGTACTTC. Translating it yields CAWSGLWTSGRIASYEQYF.

This chain joins TRBV10-2 and TRBJ1-2; D gene ambiguous. The CDR3 is 12 amino acids. V lost 7 bases to trimming and J lost 6 bases, with 12 bases between them. The germline gives CDR1 WSHSY, CDR2 SAAADI. The CDR3 region is CASTGVIDGYTF. CDR3 sequence (DNA): TGCGCCAGCACGGGAGTGATTGATGGCTACACCTTC.

This chain connects TRBV19 to TRBJ2-2, with 7 bases aligning to TRBD2. CDR1 is LNHDA, CDR2 SQIVND, per germline (reference sequence). The CDR3 is made up of 15 amino acids. V shed 2 bases, J shed 1 base, and the junction held 1 base outside the gene matches. CDR3 sequence reads: CASSISGVNTGELFF. CDR3 coding DNA: TGTGCCAGTAGTATAAGCGGGGTGAACACCGGGGAGCTGTTTTTT.

This chain uses TRBV27 with TRBJ1-1; no reliable D call. CDR3 length equals 15 residues. Trimming left V 0 bases short and J 1 base short, with 9 bases between. Per the germline V gene, CDR1 is MNHEY and CDR2 is SMNVEV (reference sequence). The CDR3 reads CASSLSPGKNTEAFF. CDR3 sequence (DNA): TGTGCCAGCAGTTTATCGCCGGGTAAGAACACTGAAGCTTTCTTT.

The chain employs TRBV3-1 (or the pseudogene TRBV3-2) and TRBJ2-7, with D unclear. In germline, CDR1 is LGHDT, CDR2 YNNKEL (reference sequence). The CDR3 runs to 12 residues. The V gene lost 1 base and the J gene lost 3 bases, with 4 bases spanning the gap. The CDR3 DNA follows: TGTGCCAGCAGCCAAGGAGTCTACGAGCAGTACTTC. Its translation is CASSQGVYEQYF.

The chain employs TRBV6-6 and TRBJ1-1; no definite D call. This CDR3 has 14 residues. Germline lookup yields CDR1 MNHNY and CDR2 SVGAGI (reference sequence). V shed 7 bases and J shed 1 base, with 13 bases lying between them. In DNA form, the CDR3 reads TGTGCCAGCACCTCCAACCCGGAGAACACTGAAGCTTTCTTT. Protein sequence: CASTSNPENTEAFF.

A few counts support this clone. The V call is TRBV12-3 or TRBV12-4, the J call TRBJ2-5; D call uncertain. Trimming took off 0 bases at V and 5 bases at J, with 7 bases between the two ends. The CDR3 spans 13 residues. CDR3 sequence: CASSLAHKETQYF. DNA of the CDR3: TGTGCCAGCAGTTTAGCCCACAAGGAGACCCAGTACTTC.

V gene TRBV18 combines with J gene TRBJ2-7; TRBD2 agrees at 8 bases. V was pared by 4 bases and J by 2 bases, with 7 bases of the junction left unmatched. This CDR3 has 15 amino acids. Germline CDR1 KGHSH, CDR2 LQKENI. CDR3: CASSRLTSATYEQYF. The CDR3 DNA is TGTGCCAGCTCACGACTGACTAGCGCGACCTACGAGCAGTACTTC.

The V gene is TRBV6-2 or TRBV6-3, the J gene TRBJ2-7, with D tentatively TRBD2 (5 bases). The CDR3 covers 14 residues. V was shortened by 4 bases and J by 6 bases, with 16 bases between the two germline ends. Looked up from germline, CDR1 is MNHEY and CDR2 is SVGEGT. CDR3 amino acids: CASSSGGSSGEQYF. The DNA for the CDR3 is TGTGCCAGCAGTTCGGGTGGGAGCTCCGGCGAGCAGTACTTC.

The V gene is TRBV19, the J gene TRBJ1-5, with TRBD1 matching over 8 bases. Germline V gene data show CDR1 as LNHDA and CDR2 as SQIVND (reference sequence). V shed 9 bases, J shed 0 bases, and the junction held 7 bases outside the gene matches. This CDR3 spans 15 amino acids. This CDR3 reads CASYGTGHSNQPQHF. The CDR3, as DNA: TGTGCCAGCTACGGGACAGGCCATAGCAATCAGCCCCAGCATTTT.

This chain links TRBV5-1 with TRBJ1-1; the D is unclear. Germline CDR1 is SGHRS and CDR2 is YFSETQ. CDR3 length: 13 residues. Trimming pared 4 bases from V and 0 bases from J, leaving 7 bases between. This CDR3 reads CASSEPMNTEAFF. CDR3 DNA: TGCGCCAGCAGCGAACCAATGAACACTGAAGCTTTCTTT.

The count of this clone is one. The chain has TRBV5-1 and TRBJ2-7; 8 positions match TRBD1. CDR1 and CDR2 (germline): SGHRS, YFSETQ. The CDR3 covers 13 residues. V shed 1 base, J shed 7 bases, and the junction held 4 bases outside the gene matches. The CDR3 sequence: CASSLQGAREQYF. The CDR3 region has the DNA TGCGCCAGCAGCTTGCAGGGGGCGAGGGAGCAGTACTTC.

This chain uses TRBV6-2 or TRBV6-3 with TRBJ2-3; D unresolved. This CDR3 is 15 amino acids long. Germline V gene lookup returns CDR1 MNHEY and CDR2 SVGEGT. The germline V and J ends were trimmed by 2 bases and 2 bases, with 11 bases remaining between them. The CDR3: CASSYGGALTDTQYF. For the CDR3, the DNA is TGTGCCAGCAGTTACGGTGGAGCACTCACAGATACGCAGTATTTT.

The CDR3 nucleotides read TGTGCCACCAGCAGAGATCTAACCGTCAGTCAGCCCCAGCATTTT. Protein sequence: CATSRDLTVSQPQHF. The rearrangement uses TRBV15 and TRBJ1-5; D unresolved. The V end was cut by 0 bases, the J end by 6 bases, with 12 bases between. Germline CDR1 reads LNHNV; CDR2 reads YYDKDF (reference sequence). The CDR3 spans 15 residues.

This clone was seen just once. The V gene is TRBV11-2, the J gene TRBJ1-6; 7 nucleotides match TRBD1. J was trimmed by 6 bases and V by 4 bases; bases with no gene match: 15. CDR1 and CDR2 (germline): SGHAT, FQNNGV. The CDR3 contains 18 residues. This CDR3 is CASSSIKNRGAGNSPLHF. Here the CDR3 DNA reads TGTGCCAGCAGCTCGATAAAAAACAGGGGCGCGGGTAATTCACCCCTCCACTTT.

The rearrangement joins TRBV19 to TRBJ2-1; D unresolved. The germline V and J ends were trimmed by 1 base and 0 bases, with 4 bases remaining between them. Germline CDR1 LNHDA, CDR2 SQIVND (reference sequence). The CDR3 spans 14 residues. This CDR3 reads CASSIVSSYNEQFF. As DNA, the CDR3 is TGTGCCAGTAGTATAGTTAGCTCCTACAATGAGCAGTTCTTC.

The V and J genes are TRBV28 and TRBJ1-5; D is uncertain. V was clipped by 9 bases and J by 0 bases, with 6 bases between them. CDR1 and CDR2 from the germline V gene are MDHEN and SYDVKM. There are 12 residues in the CDR3. In DNA form, the CDR3 reads TGTGCCAGTTTCGTTAGCAATCAGCCCCAGCATTTT. Translated: CASFVSNQPQHF.

This clone is a singleton in its sample. The chain is built from TRBV19 and TRBJ1-3; D not certain. The CDR3 is made up of 14 amino acids. The V gene lost 1 base and the J gene lost 0 bases, with 4 bases spanning the gap. Germline V gene lookup returns CDR1 LNHDA and CDR2 SQIVND (reference sequence). CDR3 bases: TGTGCCAGTAGTATAGGACACTCTGGAAACACCATATATTTT. Protein sequence: CASSIGHSGNTIYF.